Below, 5 T cell receptor beta chains from the same sample are listed, as sequenced in a study of type 1 and type 2 diabetes patients. Genomic DNA was the PCR template. The TCR beta CDR3 region was amplified using 30 forward and 13 reverse primers. TCRdb re-called the multiplex PCR reads through MiXCR, storing one row per CDR3 protein. The sample consists of about 250,000 distinct CDR3 sequences, 45% to 60% of them appearing once. The source material was peripheral blood mononuclear cells (PBMCs). The receptor source for this set is a man aged 18 to 29 with type 2 diabetes.

This clonotype has a count of ten or more. This chain links TRBV2 with TRBJ2-1; D call uncertain. Germline lookup yields CDR1 SNHLY and CDR2 FYNNEI. The CDR3 covers 11 residues. Trimming took off 6 bases at V and 0 bases at J, with 0 bases between the two ends. The CDR3 nucleotides read TGTGCCAGCAGCTCCTACAATGAGCAGTTCTTC. The encoded protein is CASSSYNEQFF. The whole variable domain, filled in from reference TRBV2 and TRBJ2-1, reads EPEVTQTPSHQVTQMGQEVILRCVPISNHLYFYWYRQILGQKVEFLVSFYNNEISEKSEIFDDQFSVERPDGSNFTLKIRSTKLEDSAMYFCASSSYNEQFFGPGTRLTVL.

The chain employs TRBV20-1 and TRBJ2-5; 12 bases fit TRBD2. There are 14 residues in the CDR3. Germline loops: CDR1 DFQATT, CDR2 SNEGSKA (reference sequence). The junction had 7 bases not matched to a gene; V was cut back by 6 bases and J by 5 bases. The CDR3 DNA reads as TGCAGTGCCCGGACTAGCGGGGCTGGGGAGACCCAGTACTTC. Protein product: CSARTSGAGETQYF.

This clonotype was seen ten or more times. The chain couples TRBV19 to TRBJ2-1, with no clear D. CDR3 size: 15 residues. Germline CDR1 LNHDA, CDR2 SQIVND (reference sequence). V lost 3 bases, J lost 0 bases, and 9 bases lay in between. The CDR3 loop reads CASSIDSSSYNEQFF. The CDR3 DNA follows: TGTGCCAGTAGTATTGATTCCAGCTCCTACAATGAGCAGTTCTTC.

The chain uses TRBV4-3 and TRBJ2-5; no definite D call. In germline, CDR1 is LGHNA, CDR2 YSLEER. The ends were cut back, 0 bases at V and 4 bases at J, with 6 bases in the middle. There are 13 residues in the CDR3. The CDR3 here is CASSQDGGETQYF. CDR3 coding DNA: TGCGCCAGCAGCCAAGATGGTGGAGAGACCCAGTACTTC.

The V gene is TRBV6-5, the J gene TRBJ2-7; 8 bases are a match to TRBD2. The end of the DNA aligns better with TRBJ2-1, so the J call may be wrong. CDR3 length equals 16 residues. Germline CDR1 and CDR2: MNHEY and SVGAGI. CDR3 amino acids: CASSYSMSGSGNEQFF. CDR3 nucleotide sequence: TGTGCCAGCAGTTACTCGATGAGCGGGAGTGGGAATGAGCAGTTCTTC.